This passage covers 2 T cell receptor beta chains from one sample sequenced in a study of T-cell memory formation after mild COVID-19. One entry per CDR3 protein results from TCRdb running MiXCR on the 5' RACE reads. The table shows roughly 130,000 distinct CDR3 sequences, with about 17% occurring only once. Sequencing input: PBMCs or a T cell subset sorted from them (not recorded which). The source is a man aged 18 to 29 who had mild COVID-19 (a few samples of this study predate the infection). Cell type and time point are not known.

The rearrangement links TRBV27 to TRBJ2-5; the D gene is possibly TRBD2 (5 bases). CDR1 and CDR2 from the germline V gene are MNHEY and SMNVEV (reference sequence). Trimming pared 5 bases from V and 4 bases from J, leaving 11 bases between. The CDR3 sequence is 13 residues long. CDR3 region: CASSARRRETQYF. The CDR3 DNA reads TGTGCCAGCAGTGCCCGGAGGAGAGAGACCCAGTACTTC.

This chain joins TRBV28 and TRBJ1-2; 7 bases map to TRBD1. The CDR3 spans 14 residues. The ends lost 1 base at V and 8 bases at J; junction bases unmatched: 7. Germline loops: CDR1 MDHEN, CDR2 SYDVKM. CDR3 residues: CASSLYRQGWGYTF. In DNA form, the CDR3 reads TGTGCCAGCAGTTTATATCGACAGGGATGGGGCTACACCTTC.